This record looks at one T cell receptor (beta chain) sequence and its context. Its antigen is still unknown. The source of the sample is a study of cytomegalovirus exposure and HLA in healthy donors. Findings of the study overall: In a later analysis, HLA-associated TCR beta chains were more clonally expanded than equally common others. Immune exposure was documented only through CMV serostatus. Later analysis associated a missense DCLRE1C variant with TCR beta V- and J-gene trimming.

Vbeta (60) and Jbeta (13) primers were used in the PCR. Generated by immunoSEQ multiplex PCR, the TCRdb table keeps only in-frame clones and is missing some. This sample has fewer than 200,000 clones, with 81% found just once. This CDR3 has 17 amino acids. Per germline, CDR1 LNHDA and CDR2 SQIVND (reference sequence). Trimming pared 4 bases from V and 0 bases from J, leaving 16 bases between. V gene TRBV19 combines with J gene TRBJ1-3; D is undetermined. The sequenced sample was PBMCs. This receptor was taken from a woman aged 25 to 45 in good health and CMV-seronegative. The CDR3 loop reads CASSTGRRSLSGNTIYF. The CDR3 DNA reads as TGTGCCAGTAGTACCGGACGGAGGTCCCTCTCTGGAAACACCATATATTTT.